This TCR beta chain was found in a study of radiotherapy plus CTLA-4 blockade in lung cancer. Study summary: An objective response was seen in around 17% of patients, and disease control in less than 35%.

With respect to this clone: The antigen is not known.

Study-level findings and limits: Best predicting response, reportedly, were early blood T cell clone dynamics, with interferon-beta.

V shed 4 bases, J shed 2 bases, and the junction held 5 bases outside the gene matches. CDR3 length: 15 amino acids. The germline gives CDR1 SEHNR, CDR2 FQNEAQ (reference sequence). The repertoire was sequenced with immunoSEQ multiplex PCR; TCRdb's copy has only in-frame clones and lacks some. The sample comprises 30,000 to 40,000 clones, around 70% of which are singletons, and less than 15% rests with the top ten. This sample comprised peripheral blood, obtained from a patient treated with radiotherapy plus ipilimumab. The rearrangement uses TRBV7-9 and TRBJ1-5, with 7 positions matching TRBD1. This sequence originates from a human donor with non-small cell lung cancer that progressed on radiotherapy plus ipilimumab. The DNA for the CDR3 is TGTGCCAGCAGCTCAGGGACAGAAGGCAATCAGCCCCAGCATTTT. This translates into CASSSGTEGNQPQHF.